These 4 T cell receptor beta chains originate from one sample sequenced in a study of shared clonotypes between healthy human individuals. The protocol was immunoSEQ multiplex PCR, while the TCRdb copy is restricted to in-frame clones and leaves out a portion. Of 2.3 million or so clones listed, approximately 93% are singletons. Sequenced material: naive CD4+ T cells from PBMCs. Subset described: CD45RA+ positively selected. The receptors derive from a man younger than 35 in good health. Some clones in this sample may be carry-over from other donors' samples.

This clone was seen a few times. This sequence joins TRBV20-1 and TRBJ1-1; D unclear. V was clipped by 4 bases and J by 6 bases, with 3 bases between them. This CDR3 is built from 9 residues. The V gene's germline CDR1 is DFQATT and CDR2 SNEGSKA (reference sequence). CDR3 protein: CSATPEAFF. CDR3 bases: TGCAGTGCTACCCCTGAAGCTTTCTTT.

The rearrangement joins TRBV12-5 to TRBJ2-7, with 9 nucleotides matching TRBD2. J gave up 4 bases and V 6 bases, and 10 bases lay outside the gene matches. Germline CDR1 reads LGHNT; CDR2 reads FRNRAP. CDR3 size: 15 residues. In nucleotides, the CDR3 is TGTGCTAGTGGCTACTCGGCTAGCGGGAAGTACGAGCAGTACTTC. Its protein is CASGYSASGKYEQYF.

Remarks on this clone: Additional DNA sequences in this sample encode the identical CDR3. The chain combines TRBV7-3 with TRBJ2-3; no firm D call. Germline V gives CDR1 SGHTA, CDR2 FQGTGA. The CDR3 is 13 amino acids. V shed 5 bases and J shed 0 bases, with 6 bases lying between them. CDR3 DNA: TGTGCCAGCAGCCTATACAGCACAGATACGCAGTATTTT. Protein sequence: CASSLYSTDTQYF.

In the case of this clone: Distinct nucleotide sequences in the sample also encode this CDR3. V is TRBV7-9 and J is TRBJ2-2; TRBD2 matches 9 bases. Per germline, CDR1 SEHNR and CDR2 FQNEAQ (reference sequence). The trim removed 2 bases at V and 3 bases at J, leaving 1 base unmatched. The CDR3 runs 15 residues. The CDR3 sequence is CASSLTSGYTGELFF. DNA of the CDR3: TGTGCCAGCAGCTTAACTAGCGGGTACACCGGGGAGCTGTTTTTT.